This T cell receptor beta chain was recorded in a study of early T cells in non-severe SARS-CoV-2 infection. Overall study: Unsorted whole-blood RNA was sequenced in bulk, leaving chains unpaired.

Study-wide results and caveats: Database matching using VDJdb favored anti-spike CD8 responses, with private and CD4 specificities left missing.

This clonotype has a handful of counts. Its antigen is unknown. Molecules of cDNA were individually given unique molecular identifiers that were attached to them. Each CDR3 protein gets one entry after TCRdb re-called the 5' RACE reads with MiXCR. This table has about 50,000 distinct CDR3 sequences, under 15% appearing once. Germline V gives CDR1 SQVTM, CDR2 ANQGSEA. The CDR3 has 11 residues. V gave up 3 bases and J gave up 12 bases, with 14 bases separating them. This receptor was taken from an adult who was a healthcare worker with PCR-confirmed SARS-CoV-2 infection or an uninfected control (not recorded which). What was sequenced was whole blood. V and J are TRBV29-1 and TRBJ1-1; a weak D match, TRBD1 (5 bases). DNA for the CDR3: TGCAGCGTTGAGGGACGGACTTTGACTTTCTTT. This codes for CSVEGRTLTFF.